The 9 T cell receptor beta chains below were found in one sample sequenced in a study of blood T cell repertoires in COVID-19 (dated by TCRdb to the early 2020s). The library relied on the immunoSEQ multiplex PCR assay. In TCRdb, the immuneACCESS table is reduced to in-frame sequences with V and J assigned. These tables do not hold every clone; where another copy was compared, an unresolved V gene accounts for under half, and the others remain unexplained. The sample table shows about 61,000 clones, and approximately 86% are seen once. The ten biggest clones cover 14% of the sample. Source material: peripheral blood. These receptors originate from a human donor in a cohort sampled during active COVID-19.

The chain joins TRBV28 to TRBJ2-2, with TRBD2 identical over 13 bases. The CDR3 runs to 16 residues. Germline CDR1 MDHEN, CDR2 SYDVKM. Unmatched junction bases numbered 3, after V lost 3 bases and J lost 5 bases. CDR3 residues: CASSFPTSGRTGELFF. Here the CDR3 DNA reads TGTGCCAGCAGTTTCCCGACTAGCGGGAGGACCGGGGAGCTGTTTTTT.

The V and J genes are TRBV4-2 and TRBJ2-7; 7 bases line up with TRBD2. CDR1 is LGHNA, CDR2 YNFKEQ, per germline. Losses at the gene ends were 1 base for V and 3 bases for J; bases not matched to a gene: 3. The CDR3 has 14 residues. The CDR3, as DNA: TGTGCCAGCAGCCAAGTGACTAGCAGCTACGAGCAGTACTTC. Residues: CASSQVTSSYEQYF.

V usage is TRBV11-2 and J usage is TRBJ1-2, with 12 bases that match TRBD1. V was pared by 3 bases and J by 7 bases, with 12 bases of the junction left unmatched. Looked up from germline, CDR1 is SGHAT and CDR2 is FQNNGV. CDR3 size: 17 residues. CDR3 protein: CASSFSTSGTGGPGYTF. The DNA for the CDR3 is TGTGCCAGCAGCTTTAGTACCTCCGGGACAGGGGGCCCTGGCTACACCTTC. The full variable domain, rest sourced from reference TRBV11-2 and TRBJ1-2, is EAGVAQSPRYKIIEKRQSVAFWCNPISGHATLYWYQQILGQGPKLLIQFQNNGVVDDSQLPKDRFSAERLKGVDSTLKIQPAKLEDSAVYLCASSFSTSGTGGPGYTFGSGTRLTVV.

The V and J genes are TRBV19 and TRBJ2-4, with 7 bases identical to TRBD1. The length of the CDR3 is 14 residues. Germline V CDR1 and CDR2: LNHDA, SQIVND (reference sequence). V gave up 6 bases and J gave up 5 bases; unmatched junction bases: 7. The CDR3 protein is CASRRTGEENIQYF. For the CDR3, the DNA is TGTGCCAGTAGAAGGACAGGTGAGGAAAACATTCAGTACTTC. Complete variable domain (other parts from reference TRBV19 and TRBJ2-4): DGGITQSPKYLFRKEGQNVTLSCEQNLNHDAMYWYRQDPGQGLRLIYYSQIVNDFQKGDIAEGYSVSREKKESFPLTVTSAQKNPTAFYLCASRRTGEENIQYFGAGTRLSVL.

The genes are TRBV6-5 and TRBJ1-2; a possible D gene is TRBD1 (5 bases). Germline CDR1 reads MNHEY; CDR2 reads SVGAGI. The CDR3 runs 14 residues. Trimming stripped 9 bases from V and 4 bases from J, with 18 bases between. The chain's CDR3 is CASLTWGVIYGYTF. The CDR3 nucleotides are TGTGCCAGTCTCACCTGGGGGGTTATCTATGGCTACACCTTC.

The gene calls are TRBV24-1 and TRBJ1-1, with D perhaps matching TRBD1 (6 bases). Per the germline V gene, CDR1 is KGHDR and CDR2 is SFDVKD. This CDR3 spans 15 amino acids. Trimming removed 0 bases from V and 3 bases from J, with 10 bases in between. The DNA for the CDR3 is TGTGCCACCAGTGATTTGCAGGGGCAGGACACTGAAGCTTTCTTT. It translates to CATSDLQGQDTEAFF.

The rearrangement links TRBV4-1 to TRBJ2-7; TRBD1 is a possible D gene (6 bases). This CDR3 is 14 amino acids long. CDR1 is MGHRA and CDR2 is YSYEKL in the germline V gene. Trimming pared 0 bases from V and 3 bases from J, leaving 9 bases between. The CDR3 nucleotides are TGCGCCAGCAGCCAAGATAGGACAGTCTACGAGCAGTACTTC. This gives the protein CASSQDRTVYEQYF.

The CDR3 protein is CASSRQGLNYGYTF. The DNA for the CDR3 is TGTGCCAGCAGTCGACAGGGCCTAAACTATGGCTACACCTTC. The genes are TRBV2 and TRBJ1-2; 7 nucleotides align to TRBD1. The J segment lost 2 bases and the V segment lost 5 bases, leaving 5 bases of the junction unmatched. CDR3 length: 14 residues. CDR1 and CDR2 from the germline V gene are SNHLY and FYNNEI.

The chain uses TRBV5-1 and TRBJ2-7, with 9 bases lining up with TRBD1. CDR1 is SGHRS, CDR2 YFSETQ, per germline. This CDR3 is 15 amino acids long. The trim removed 3 bases at V and 2 bases at J, leaving 6 bases unmatched. CDR3 in amino acids: CASSSRDRATYEQYF. In DNA form, the CDR3 reads TGCGCCAGCAGCTCCCGGGACAGGGCCACCTACGAGCAGTACTTC.